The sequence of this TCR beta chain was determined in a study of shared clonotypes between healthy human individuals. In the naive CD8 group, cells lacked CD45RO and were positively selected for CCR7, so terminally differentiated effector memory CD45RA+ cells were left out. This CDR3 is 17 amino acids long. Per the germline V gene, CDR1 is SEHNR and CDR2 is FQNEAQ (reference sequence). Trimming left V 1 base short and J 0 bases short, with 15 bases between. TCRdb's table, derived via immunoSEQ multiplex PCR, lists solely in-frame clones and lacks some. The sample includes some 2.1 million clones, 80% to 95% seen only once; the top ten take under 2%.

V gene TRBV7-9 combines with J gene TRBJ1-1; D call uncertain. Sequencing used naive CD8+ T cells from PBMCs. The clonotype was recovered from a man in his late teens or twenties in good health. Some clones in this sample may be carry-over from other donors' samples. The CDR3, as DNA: TGTGCCAGCAGCTTAGGACGCCTGGACGGCATGAACACTGAAGCTTTCTTT. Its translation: CASSLGRLDGMNTEAFF.